The clone carrying this T cell receptor (beta chain) was seen once. This CDR3 region has 14 residues. With 5 bases removed from V and 5 bases from J, the gap between germline ends came to 12 bases. Germline V gene lookup returns CDR1 SNHLY and CDR2 FYNNEI. The data were taken from a study of shared clonotypes between healthy human individuals. A deep-level run was used for the assay. Data came from immunoSEQ multiplex PCR; TCRdb stores just in-frame clones and leaves some out. The sample contains 950,000 to 1,100,000 clones, about four fifths of which appear only once. Source material: memory CD4+ T cells from PBMCs. Subset in this sample: CD45RA-negative fraction. This sequence originates from a man younger than 35 in good health. Some clones in this sample may be carry-over from other donors' samples. The chain combines TRBV2 with TRBJ1-4; D is possibly TRBD1 (5 bases). CDR3 DNA sequence: TGTGCCAGCAGTAAGACTGGGGGGAATGAAAAACTGTTTTTT. Residues: CASSKTGGNEKLFF.